This T cell receptor (beta chain) was profiled in a study of blood T cell repertoires in COVID-19. Study context: Some COVID-19 samples were acute and others convalescent; all came from the United States, Italy and Spain.

Sequencing was performed with immunoSEQ multiplex PCR; in TCRdb, only in-frame clones are kept and a portion is missing. The table lists fewer than 450,000 clones, roughly 90% of them singletons. V trimming: 5 bases; J trimming: 3 bases; junction bases outside the gene matches: 7. The CDR3 loop spans 15 amino acids. Germline V gene data show CDR1 as LNHDA and CDR2 as SQIVND (reference sequence). The sequence was obtained from a woman between 40 and 55 years old with acute COVID-19. V gene TRBV19 combines with J gene TRBJ2-7; 10 nucleotides agree with TRBD1. Specimen: PBMCs or T cells enriched from blood (not recorded which). The CDR3 loop reads CASSVNRDRGYEQYF. The DNA of the CDR3 is TGTGCCAGTAGTGTTAACCGGGACAGGGGCTACGAGCAGTACTTC.